This T cell receptor beta chain was recorded in a study of T cells in narcolepsy. The germline gives CDR1 MNHEY, CDR2 SVGAGI. V was pared by 2 bases and J by 10 bases, with 17 bases between. The CDR3 consists of 14 residues. Repertoires were generated with immunoSEQ multiplex PCR, while TCRdb's copy carries only in-frame clones and drops some. The sample has tens of thousands of clones, 87% seen once. Overall study findings and caveats: Autoreactive clonotypes reportedly recurred in blood of same and different patients, not controls. Some memory CD4+ repertoires had no autoreactive clone sequences.

Note on this clone: Its antigen is unknown.

This chain connects TRBV6-5 to TRBJ1-1, with a possible D match to TRBD1 (6 bases). The TCR sequence derives from a human donor with narcolepsy. Input material: CD45RA- memory CD4+ T cells from PBMCs. CDR3 protein: CASSYGQSRVGAFF. The DNA for the CDR3 is TGTGCCAGCAGTTACGGACAGTCCCGAGTAGGAGCTTTCTTT.